This TCR beta chain was captured by sequencing in a study of T cells after yellow fever vaccination. To note about this clonotype: The antigen remains undetermined.

Study conclusions and caveats: Some clonotypes, a small share, were shared between CD4 and CD8 compartments. A secondary response was less intense yet reached its peak sooner, at day 5 versus 15. Contamination by abundant bulk-population clonotypes could be present in FACS-sorted repertoires.

MiXCR was run by TCRdb on the 5' RACE reads, yielding one entry per CDR3 protein. The table records around 400,000 distinct CDR3 sequences, roughly 10% of them present only once. The CDR3 length is 12 residues. CDR1 SGDLS and CDR2 YYNGEE come from the germline V gene. V was clipped by 3 bases and J by 8 bases; unmatched bases: 3. Sequenced material: PBMCs, taken on the day of the first yellow fever vaccination. This receptor was identified in a man aged 18 to 29 who received the YFV17D yellow fever vaccine. V gene TRBV9 combines with J gene TRBJ1-2; 8 bases are a match to TRBD1. The CDR3 is CASSAGQAGYTF. The DNA of the CDR3 is TGTGCCAGCAGCGCGGGACAGGCCGGCTACACCTTC.